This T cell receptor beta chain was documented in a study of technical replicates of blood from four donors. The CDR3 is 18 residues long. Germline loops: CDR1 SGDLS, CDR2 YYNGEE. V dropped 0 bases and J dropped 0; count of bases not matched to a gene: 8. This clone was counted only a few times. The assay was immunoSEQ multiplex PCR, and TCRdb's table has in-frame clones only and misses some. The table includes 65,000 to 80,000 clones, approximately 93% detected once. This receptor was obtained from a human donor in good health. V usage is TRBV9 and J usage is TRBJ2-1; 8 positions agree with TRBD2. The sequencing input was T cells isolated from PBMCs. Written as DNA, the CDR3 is TGTGCCAGCAGCGTAGATTTGGGGCTAGCGGGCTCCTACAATGAGCAGTTCTTC. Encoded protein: CASSVDLGLAGSYNEQFF.